What follows are 19 T cell receptor beta chains derived from one specimen sequenced in a study of T-cell memory formation after mild COVID-19. MiXCR, run by TCRdb on the 5' RACE reads, gives a single entry per CDR3 protein. The sample carries fewer than 15,000 distinct CDR3 sequences, about a sixth recorded once. Specimen: PBMCs or a T cell subset sorted from them (not recorded which). Every receptor here comes from a man aged 18 to 30 who had mild COVID-19 (a few samples of this study predate the infection). Cell type and time point are not known.

This clonotype was found many times. CDR3 region: CAISDTSEPGRTDTQYF. CDR3 DNA: TGTGCCATCAGCGACACTAGCGAACCCGGGCGCACAGATACGCAGTATTTT. The J gene is TRBJ2-3, the V gene TRBV10-3, with 7 bases lining up with TRBD2. The germline gives CDR1 ENHRY, CDR2 SYGVKD. With V trimmed by 6 bases and J by 1 base, 13 bases remained unmatched. The CDR3 extends over 17 amino acids.

This clonotype is labeled medium-sized (0.01 to 0.1%). This chain connects TRBV2 to TRBJ2-7; D remains ambiguous. V was cut by 1 base and J by 5 bases, with 15 bases left in between. Germline lookup yields CDR1 SNHLY and CDR2 FYNNEI. CDR3 length: 15 amino acids. The CDR3 nucleotides read TGTGCCAGCAGTGAAGAAAGAATGCGATTCGACGAGCAGTACGTC. Protein product: CASSEERMRFDEQYV.

The rearrangement links TRBV20-1 to TRBJ1-5, with D perhaps matching TRBD1 (6 bases). Trimming pared 1 base from V and 6 bases from J, leaving 13 bases between. The CDR3 totals 14 residues. CDR1 is DFQATT and CDR2 is SNEGSKA in the germline V gene (reference sequence). CDR3 protein: CSARVPNRAQPQHF. Here the CDR3 DNA reads TGCAGTGCTAGAGTCCCCAACAGGGCTCAGCCCCAGCATTTT.

J is TRBJ2-7 and V is TRBV7-9; 7 bases agree with TRBD2. V lost 8 bases to trimming and J lost 0 bases; unmatched junction nucleotides: 16. The germline V gene encodes CDR1 SEHNR and CDR2 FQNEAQ (reference sequence). The CDR3 sequence is 17 residues long. As DNA, the CDR3 is TGTGCCAGCCCCCCCAGCGCCCCAGGCGGGAGCTCCTACGAGCAGTACTTC. Translated: CASPPSAPGGSSYEQYF.

At least ten counts were recorded for this clonotype. J is TRBJ1-1 and V is TRBV7-9; D is ambiguous. Per the germline V gene, CDR1 is SEHNR and CDR2 is FQNEAQ (reference sequence). The V end lost 5 bases, the J end lost 8 bases, and 15 bases lay between the germline ends. The CDR3 is made up of 13 amino acids. The CDR3 bases are TGTGCCAGCAGCCATACCGGCGGATCCGAAGCTTTCTTT. Its protein is CASSHTGGSEAFF.

In its sample, this clonotype was seen many times. V gene TRBV20-1 combines with J gene TRBJ2-7; 8 bases agree with TRBD2. V shed 3 bases and J 6 bases; nucleotides not matched to a gene: 10. There are 14 residues in the CDR3. Germline-derived CDR1 and CDR2 are DFQATT and SNEGSKA (reference sequence). CDR3 bases: TGCAGTGCTAGGGCCGGGGGGGCCCCTGGCGAGCAGTACTTC. It specifies CSARAGGAPGEQYF.

This clonotype has a count of ten or more. The gene calls are TRBV5-1 and TRBJ2-1, with 8 bases lining up with TRBD1. The CDR3 loop spans 14 amino acids. V trimming: 3 bases; J trimming: 5 bases; junction bases outside the gene matches: 4. The germline CDR1 and CDR2 sequences are SGHRS and YFSETQ. The CDR3 sequence: CASSWTGLNNEQFF. CDR3 DNA: TGCGCCAGCAGCTGGACAGGGCTAAACAATGAGCAGTTCTTC.

This clonotype was recorded only once. The genes are TRBV6-6 and TRBJ2-7; 10 nucleotides match TRBD2. Germline trimming cut 6 bases from V and 4 bases from J; bases unmatched to any gene: 6. CDR1 and CDR2 from the germline V gene are MNHNY and SVGAGI (reference sequence). The CDR3 is 14 residues long. In DNA form, the CDR3 reads TGTGCCAGCAGCACTTTAGCGGGAGGATACGAGCAGTACTTC. Protein sequence: CASSTLAGGYEQYF.

This chain uses TRBV20-1 with TRBJ2-5; no definite D call. Germline CDR1 is DFQATT and CDR2 is SNEGSKA (reference sequence). The CDR3 sequence is 12 residues long. The V end lost 3 bases, the J end lost 2 bases, and 7 bases lay between the germline ends. CDR3 amino acids: CSASRSQETQYF. The CDR3 DNA reads TGCAGTGCTAGTAGGAGTCAAGAGACCCAGTACTTC.

This clonotype was recorded at least ten times. This chain joins TRBV7-2 and TRBJ1-2; perhaps TRBD1 as D (5 bases). In germline, CDR1 is SGHTA, CDR2 FQGNSA. Trimming removed 1 base from V and 4 bases from J, with 28 bases in between. CDR3 length: 20 residues. CDR3 protein: CASSLVSGRPGISPFYGYTF. The DNA for the CDR3 is TGTGCCAGCAGCTTAGTGTCGGGACGCCCTGGAATATCACCTTTCTATGGCTACACCTTC.

This clonotype has more than one count but fewer than ten. The gene calls are TRBV7-6 and TRBJ2-2; 7 bases match TRBD2. The CDR3 spans 13 residues. Germline V gene lookup returns CDR1 SGHVS and CDR2 FNYEAQ. V lost 10 bases and J lost 5; bases outside the gene matches: 7. The CDR3 here is CAISSGGTGELFF. For the CDR3, the DNA is TGTGCCATTTCGTCGGGGGGTACCGGGGAGCTGTTTTTT. The variable domain in full, with the rest retrieved from reference TRBV7-6 and TRBJ2-2, is GAGVSQSPRYKVTKRGQDVALRCDPISGHVSLYWYRQALGQGPEFLTYFNYEAQQDKSGLPNDRFSAERPEGSISTLTIQRTEQRDSAMYRCAISSGGTGELFFGEGSRLTVL.

This clonotype was seen at least ten times. This sequence joins TRBV4-1 and TRBJ2-4; D is undetermined. The CDR3 is 13 amino acids. The V and J ends lost 8 bases and 5 bases respectively, with 13 bases between them. CDR1 is MGHRA and CDR2 is YSYEKL in the germline V gene. The CDR3 is CASAQNPENIQYF. CDR3 coding DNA: TGCGCCAGCGCCCAGAATCCAGAAAACATTCAGTACTTC.

This clonotype turned up a few times. The chain is built from TRBV2 and TRBJ2-5; D perhaps matches TRBD2 (7 bases). The germline V gene has CDR1 SNHLY and CDR2 FYNNEI. This CDR3 is built from 16 residues. V was shortened by 3 bases and J by 5 bases, with 19 bases between the two germline ends. DNA of the CDR3: TGTGCCAGCAGTGATTGGGGGCTGGGCGGGGGTGAGACCCAGTACTTC. Amino acid sequence: CASSDWGLGGGETQYF.

This clonotype was observed a few times. The V call is TRBV5-1, the J call TRBJ2-2; a possible D gene is TRBD1 (5 bases). Germline loops: CDR1 SGHRS, CDR2 YFSETQ. Trimming stripped 7 bases from V and 0 bases from J, with 13 bases between. CDR3 size: 15 residues. The CDR3 nucleotides are TGCGCCAGCGCCCCCAGGGCAACGAACACCGGGGAGCTGTTTTTT. It translates to CASAPRATNTGELFF.

This chain joins TRBV20-1 and TRBJ1-5; D might be TRBD1 (6 bases). CDR3 length: 16 amino acids. Germline loops: CDR1 DFQATT, CDR2 SNEGSKA (reference sequence). The ends were cut back, 1 base at V and 4 bases at J, with 17 bases in the middle. The CDR3 loop is CSARVLGGAGNQPQHF. The CDR3 nucleotides read TGCAGTGCTAGAGTTTTGGGGGGCGCGGGGAATCAGCCCCAGCATTTT.

The sample holds a few counts of this clonotype. The V gene is TRBV11-2, the J gene TRBJ2-7; D unclear. V dropped 5 bases and J dropped 0 bases, with 11 bases sitting between them. Germline CDR1 reads SGHAT; CDR2 reads FQNNGV. The CDR3 length is 14 residues. CDR3 nucleotides: TGTGCCAGCAGCGTGGGCCCTATCTCCTACGAGCAGTACGTC. Encoded protein: CASSVGPISYEQYV.

V is TRBV6-2 or TRBV6-3 and J is TRBJ2-7; a weak D match, TRBD1 (6 bases). The germline V and J ends were trimmed by 4 bases and 5 bases, with 15 bases remaining between them. The CDR3 totals 14 residues. Germline lookup yields CDR1 MNHEY and CDR2 SVGEGT. CDR3 sequence reads: CASSSGERFDEQYF. The CDR3, as DNA: TGTGCCAGCAGTTCAGGGGAGAGGTTCGACGAGCAGTACTTC.

Ten or more counts support this clonotype. V and J are TRBV11-2 and TRBJ2-7; TRBD1 is a possible D gene (6 bases). The CDR3 length is 14 residues. The germline gives CDR1 SGHAT, CDR2 FQNNGV. V was cut by 5 bases and J by 4 bases, with 15 bases left in between. The CDR3 coding sequence is TGTGCCAGCAGCGAGAGGGGGTACCCTTACGAGCAGTACGTC. Protein product: CASSERGYPYEQYV.

This clonotype was counted between two and nine times. The chain couples TRBV4-1 to TRBJ1-1; 7 bases are a match to TRBD1. The germline gives CDR1 MGHRA, CDR2 YSYEKL. The CDR3 contains 16 residues. Losses at the gene ends were 5 bases for V and 4 bases for J; bases not matched to a gene: 13. This CDR3 is CASSLDRVRFSTEAFF. In DNA, the CDR3 is TGCGCCAGCAGCTTAGACAGGGTACGATTTTCCACTGAAGCTTTCTTT.